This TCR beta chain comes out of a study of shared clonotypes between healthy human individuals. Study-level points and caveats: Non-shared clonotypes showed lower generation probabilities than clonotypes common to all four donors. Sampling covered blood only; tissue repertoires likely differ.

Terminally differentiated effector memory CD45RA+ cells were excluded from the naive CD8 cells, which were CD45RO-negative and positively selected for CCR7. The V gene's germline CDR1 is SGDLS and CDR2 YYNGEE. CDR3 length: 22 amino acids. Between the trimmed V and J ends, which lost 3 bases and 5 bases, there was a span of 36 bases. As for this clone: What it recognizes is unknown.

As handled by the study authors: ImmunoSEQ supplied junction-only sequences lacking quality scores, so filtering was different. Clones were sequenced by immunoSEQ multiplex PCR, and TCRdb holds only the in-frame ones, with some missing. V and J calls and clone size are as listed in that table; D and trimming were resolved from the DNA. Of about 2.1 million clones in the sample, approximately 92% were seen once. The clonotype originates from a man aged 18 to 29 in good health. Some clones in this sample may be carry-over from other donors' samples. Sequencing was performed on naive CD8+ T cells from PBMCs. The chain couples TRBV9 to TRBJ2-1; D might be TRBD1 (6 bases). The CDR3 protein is CASSAGQLTVLASPGPHNEQFF. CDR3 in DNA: TGTGCCAGCAGCGCGGGACAACTGACAGTACTCGCTTCGCCCGGTCCGCACAATGAGCAGTTCTTC.